The next 27 T cell receptor beta chains were all read from a single sample in a study of T-cell reconstitution after alpha-beta-depleted transplantation in children. During its preparation, the TCRbeta library received unique molecular identifiers. TCRdb re-called the PCR reads through MiXCR, storing one row per CDR3 protein. The sample carries some 640,000 distinct CDR3 sequences, over 15% recorded once. Sequencing was performed on PBMCs from the stem cell graft donor, taken from the stem cell graft. These receptors were obtained from a human donor who donated a stem cell graft to a child with acute myeloid leukemia.

As to this clonotype: A much more abundant neighbour one base away suggests this may be a read error. The genes are TRBV20-1 and TRBJ1-3, with a weak D call TRBD1 (5 bases). Looked up from germline, CDR1 is DFQATT and CDR2 is SNEGSKA (reference sequence). The CDR3 is 14 residues long. The CDR3, as DNA: TGCAGTGCTAGAGAACCCAGGGCGGAAAACACCACATATTTT. Residues: CSAREPRAENTTYF.

Concerning this clonotype: This may be a read error, as it is one base from a much larger clone. This chain links TRBV6-5 with TRBJ2-5, with TRBD1 identical over 8 bases. The CDR3 is made up of 15 amino acids. In germline, CDR1 is MNHEY, CDR2 SVGAGI. After removal of 1 base from V and 6 bases from J, the junction contained 7 bases not matched to a gene. The DNA of the CDR3 is TGTGCCAGCAGTTACTTACCACAGGGGGTAAAGACCCAGTACTTC. Its translation: CASSYLPQGVKTQYF.

The V call is TRBV10-3, the J call TRBJ2-3; D unclear. This CDR3 has 11 amino acids. Trimming took 10 bases from V and 1 from J, leaving 6 bases between them. Per the germline V gene, CDR1 is ENHRY and CDR2 is SYGVKD. CDR3 DNA sequence: TGTGCCACTGAGGGCACAGATACGCAGTATTTT. Protein: CATEGTDTQYF.

This clonotype was counted between two and nine times. The chain is built from TRBV4-2 and TRBJ2-5; a possible D gene is TRBD1 (7 bases). V was shortened by 1 base and J by 5 bases, with 14 bases between the two germline ends. From germline, CDR1 is LGHNA and CDR2 YNFKEQ. The CDR3 runs to 15 residues. CDR3 loop: CASSQGQGGEETQYF. The DNA for the CDR3 is TGTGCCAGCAGCCAAGGGCAGGGGGGAGAGGAGACCCAGTACTTC.

This chain uses TRBV27 with TRBJ1-6; D remains unclear. In germline, CDR1 is MNHEY, CDR2 SMNVEV (reference sequence). Trimming removed 1 base at V and 8 bases at J, with 6 bases between. This CDR3 is 13 amino acids long. The CDR3 DNA follows: TGTGCCAGCAGTTTATGGAGAGATTCACCCCTCCACTTT. It translates to CASSLWRDSPLHF.

This clonotype was seen ten or more times. This chain joins TRBV29-1 and TRBJ2-5, with D unresolved. Germline V gene data show CDR1 as SQVTM and CDR2 as ANQGSEA. V lost 5 bases and J 4 bases, leaving 11 bases between the germline ends. The CDR3 length is 12 residues. The CDR3 loop reads CSVRYASETQYF. For the CDR3, the DNA is TGCAGCGTTCGCTACGCGTCAGAGACCCAGTACTTC. The full variable domain, rest sourced from reference TRBV29-1 and TRBJ2-5, is SAVISQKPSRDICQRGTSLTIQCQVDSQVTMMFWYRQQPGQSLTLIATANQGSEATYESGFVIDKFPISRPNLTFSTLTVSNMSPEDSSIYLCSVRYASETQYFGPGTRLLVL.

The chain links TRBV10-1 to TRBJ2-2, with 7 nucleotides matching TRBD1. This CDR3 has 20 amino acids. Per the germline V gene, CDR1 is WNHNN and CDR2 is SYGVQD (reference sequence). Trimming removed 2 bases from V and 2 bases from J; junction bases left unmatched: 17. The CDR3 DNA sequence: TGCGCCAGCAGTGAGAAGGGCGGGTGGGGGACAGCGACCAACACCGGGGAGCTGTTTTTT. Its protein product is CASSEKGGWGTATNTGELFF.

The chain is built from TRBV12-3 or TRBV12-4 and TRBJ2-1, with 10 bases matching TRBD2. This CDR3 comprises 15 residues. J was trimmed by 6 bases and V by 6 bases; bases with no gene match: 8. The CDR3: CASSLPQRGGNEQFF. Here the CDR3 DNA reads TGTGCCAGCAGCCTCCCCCAGCGGGGGGGCAATGAGCAGTTCTTC.

There are many counts of this clonotype. This chain joins TRBV7-2 and TRBJ1-3; D is unclear. The CDR3 covers 14 residues. Trimming shortened V by 5 bases and J by 4 bases, and 12 bases separated the two germline ends. CDR1 SGHTA and CDR2 FQGNSA come from the germline V gene. The CDR3 DNA reads as TGTGCCAGCAGCCCCGCTATTTTGGGAAACACCATATATTTT. This encodes CASSPAILGNTIYF.

This clonotype was seen only a few times. This rearrangement joins TRBV27 to TRBJ1-2, with 7 bases matching TRBD1. Germline trimming cut 5 bases from V and 3 bases from J; bases unmatched to any gene: 9. CDR1 is MNHEY, CDR2 SMNVEV, per germline (reference sequence). The CDR3 covers 15 residues. The chain's CDR3 is CASSTLLGGDYGYTF. Written as DNA, the CDR3 is TGTGCCAGCAGTACCCTGTTAGGGGGCGACTATGGCTACACCTTC.

This clonotype was found many times. The chain links TRBV12-3 or TRBV12-4 to TRBJ2-5, with no clear D. The CDR3 totals 12 residues. V gave up 6 bases and J gave up 2 bases, with 7 bases separating them. CDR3 amino acids: CASRNQQETQYF. The CDR3 DNA reads as TGTGCCAGCAGAAATCAGCAAGAGACCCAGTACTTC.

This clonotype was recorded at least ten times. This sequence joins TRBV12-3 or TRBV12-4 and TRBJ2-2; no reliable D call. This CDR3 is 13 amino acids long. Trimming took 9 bases from V and 6 from J, leaving 14 bases between them. CDR3 nucleotide sequence: TGTGCCAGTTCCCTATGGGGTGCCGGGGAGCTGTTTTTT. It translates to CASSLWGAGELFF.

This clonotype was counted only a few times. The chain recombines TRBV10-2 with TRBJ1-2; no clear D. The CDR3 spans 13 residues. The V gene's germline CDR1 is WSHSY and CDR2 SAAADI. The V end lost 2 bases, the J end lost 4 bases, and 8 bases lay between the germline ends. CDR3 nucleotides: TGCGCCAGCAGTGAGAAGGGCGGCTATGGCTACACCTTC. Encoded protein: CASSEKGGYGYTF.

There are many counts of this clonotype. This rearrangement joins TRBV29-1 to TRBJ2-5; 7 bases map to TRBD2. Germline V gene data show CDR1 as SQVTM and CDR2 as ANQGSEA. This CDR3 is built from 13 residues. The junction had 7 bases not matched to a gene; V was cut back by 7 bases and J by 2 bases. The CDR3 protein is CSAYGRGQETQYF. CDR3 nucleotide sequence: TGCAGCGCCTACGGGCGGGGGCAAGAGACCCAGTACTTC.

This clonotype was found many times. This sequence joins TRBV20-1 and TRBJ2-5; no reliable D call. The germline V and J ends were trimmed by 3 bases and 4 bases, with 9 bases remaining between them. CDR1 and CDR2 (germline): DFQATT, SNEGSKA (reference sequence). The CDR3 runs to 12 residues. CDR3 DNA sequence: TGCAGTGCTAGGGGAATTTTAGAGACCCAGTACTTC. Its translation: CSARGILETQYF.

The chain recombines TRBV7-2 with TRBJ2-7, with D perhaps TRBD2 (5 bases). Looked up from germline, CDR1 is SGHTA and CDR2 is FQGNSA. The CDR3 has 15 amino acids. With 0 bases removed from V and 1 base from J, the gap between germline ends came to 10 bases. The CDR3 DNA sequence: TGTGCCAGCAGCTTAGCGGGCAGGACTTCCTACGAGCAGTACTTC. This sequence encodes CASSLAGRTSYEQYF.

There are many counts of this clonotype. The chain joins TRBV6-5 to TRBJ1-1; no clear D. From germline, CDR1 is MNHEY and CDR2 SVGAGI. V shed 2 bases and J shed 0 bases, with 10 bases lying between them. The length of the CDR3 is 15 residues. CDR3 region: CASSYGRNMNTEAFF. DNA for the CDR3: TGTGCCAGCAGTTACGGACGGAACATGAACACTGAAGCTTTCTTT.

This chain uses TRBV5-1 with TRBJ2-2; D unresolved. The germline CDR1 and CDR2 sequences are SGHRS and YFSETQ. The CDR3 is made up of 12 amino acids. V was clipped by 10 bases and J by 6 bases, with 13 bases between them. In nucleotides, the CDR3 is TGCGCCTGTGGAAAGGTCCCCGGGGAGCTGTTTTTT. It codes for CACGKVPGELFF. The entire variable domain, with the rest obtained from reference TRBV5-1 and TRBJ2-2, is as follows: KAGVTQTPRYLIKTRGQQVTLSCSPISGHRSVSWYQQTPGQGLQFLFEYFSETQRNKGNFPGRFSGRQFSNSRSEMNVSTLELGDSALYLCACGKVPGELFFGEGSRLTVL.

V usage is TRBV5-1 and J usage is TRBJ2-7, with TRBD1 matching 9 bases. The V gene's germline CDR1 is SGHRS and CDR2 YFSETQ. Trimming removed 6 bases from V and 1 base from J; junction bases left unmatched: 8. There are 15 residues in the CDR3. The CDR3 coding sequence is TGCGCCAGCACCATAACCGGGACAGGGTCCTACGAGCAGTACTTC. This codes for CASTITGTGSYEQYF.

The rearrangement joins TRBV5-1 to TRBJ1-1; 7 bases fit TRBD1. The J segment lost 3 bases and the V segment lost 6 bases, leaving 5 bases of the junction unmatched. The CDR3 is 13 amino acids. Germline-derived CDR1 and CDR2 are SGHRS and YFSETQ. CDR3 sequence: CASTPGQDTEAFF. The CDR3 nucleotides are TGCGCCAGCACCCCAGGACAGGACACTGAAGCTTTCTTT.

This clonotype has a count of ten or more. The chain employs TRBV6-2 or TRBV6-3 and TRBJ2-2, with D perhaps TRBD1 (5 bases). Germline V CDR1 and CDR2: MNHEY, SVGEGT. V gave up 6 bases and J gave up 3 bases, with 8 bases separating them. CDR3 length: 13 residues. CDR3 sequence: CASSGQDTGELFF. The CDR3 region has the DNA TGTGCCAGCAGCGGACAAGACACCGGGGAGCTGTTTTTT.

The genes are TRBV10-3 and TRBJ1-5, with 7 bases identical to TRBD1. V trimming: 7 bases; J trimming: 6 bases; junction bases outside the gene matches: 6. The CDR3 has 13 residues. Germline values: CDR1 ENHRY, CDR2 SYGVKD. DNA for the CDR3: TGTGCCATCAAGCAGGGGGATGGTCAGCCCCAGCATTTT. Amino acids: CAIKQGDGQPQHF.

This clonotype was seen a handful of times. This sequence joins TRBV28 and TRBJ1-1, with D unresolved. Germline loops: CDR1 MDHEN, CDR2 SYDVKM. V dropped 7 bases and J dropped 8 bases, with 11 bases sitting between them. This CDR3 region has 11 residues. The CDR3 DNA sequence: TGTGCCAGCACCTCCACGGGGGAAGCTTTCTTT. This sequence encodes CASTSTGEAFF.

This clonotype was observed at least ten times. The chain has TRBV20-1 and TRBJ2-2; D possibly corresponds to TRBD1 (6 bases). The ends were cut back, 2 bases at V and 0 bases at J, with 16 bases in the middle. The CDR3 runs to 17 residues. Germline lookup yields CDR1 DFQATT and CDR2 SNEGSKA (reference sequence). The CDR3 loop is CSARTPDRSSNTGELFF. CDR3 nucleotide sequence: TGCAGTGCTAGAACTCCGGACAGATCTTCGAACACCGGGGAGCTGTTTTTT.

This clonotype occurred once. V and J are TRBV27 and TRBJ2-5, with TRBD2 as a possible D gene (5 bases). CDR3 length equals 15 residues. CDR1 and CDR2 (germline): MNHEY, SMNVEV (reference sequence). V dropped 0 bases and J dropped 5 bases, with 13 bases sitting between them. The CDR3 here is CASSLSTGFGETQYF. CDR3 DNA: TGTGCCAGCAGTTTATCGACGGGGTTTGGGGAGACCCAGTACTTC.

The chain joins TRBV5-6 to TRBJ2-1, with 9 bases fitting TRBD1. Trimming at V came to 4 bases and at J to 7 bases, leaving 12 bases not matched to a gene. The CDR3 has 16 residues. Germline values: CDR1 SGHDT, CDR2 YYEEEE. In DNA form, the CDR3 reads TGTGCCAGCAGCCTAGTACAGGGGGCGGCCCAAAATGAGCAGTTCTTC. Protein: CASSLVQGAAQNEQFF.

This clonotype came up a few times. This chain joins TRBV6-5 and TRBJ2-7; 7 bases line up with TRBD2. The CDR3 is 17 residues long. V shed 4 bases and J 2 bases; nucleotides not matched to a gene: 14. From germline, CDR1 is MNHEY and CDR2 SVGAGI. CDR3 DNA: TGTGCCAGCAGTTCACGGGAGTTTGAGCGGGGTCCCTACGAGCAGTACTTC. Translating it yields CASSSREFERGPYEQYF.